The 11 T cell receptor beta chains below were found in one sample sequenced in a study of blood T cell repertoires in COVID-19. The table came from immunoSEQ multiplex PCR; TCRdb's copy has only in-frame clones and leaves some out. The sample has 150,000 to 200,000 clones; over 80% are singletons. Sample: peripheral blood. The receptor set was obtained from a woman aged 70-85 years with acute or convalescent COVID-19.

J is TRBJ1-1 and V is TRBV24-1, with 8 bases aligning to TRBD1. The trim removed 7 bases at V and 3 bases at J, leaving 12 bases unmatched. The CDR3 extends over 16 amino acids. Germline loops: CDR1 KGHDR, CDR2 SFDVKD. The CDR3 region has the DNA TGTGCCACCAGCCAGGGGGCTCCCACCCAAGACACTGAAGCTTTCTTT. Amino acid sequence: CATSQGAPTQDTEAFF.

As DNA, the CDR3 is TGTGCCAGCAGTTTAGCTGACAGGGTCTCTGGCTACACCTTC. This sequence encodes CASSLADRVSGYTF. The V gene is TRBV28, the J gene TRBJ1-2; 7 bases match TRBD1. The V gene's germline CDR1 is MDHEN and CDR2 SYDVKM. CDR3 size: 14 residues. V dropped 2 bases and J dropped 7; count of bases not matched to a gene: 7.

V is TRBV7-2 and J is TRBJ2-7, with D maybe TRBD1 (6 bases). This CDR3 comprises 10 residues. Germline CDR1 SGHTA, CDR2 FQGNSA. Trimming took 8 bases from V and 12 from J, leaving 14 bases between them. CDR3 DNA sequence: TGTGCCAGCGCCGGGACATACATGTACTTC. It encodes CASAGTYMYF. Based on the CDR3 plus reference TRBV7-2 and TRBJ2-7, the full variable domain is GAGVSQSPSNKVTEKGKDVELRCDPISGHTALYWYRQSLGQGLEFLIYFQGNSAPDKSGLPSDRFSAERTGGSVSTLTIQRTQQEDSAVYLCASAGTYMYFGPGTRLTVT.

The V gene is TRBV5-1, the J gene TRBJ1-3, with a weak D call TRBD1 (6 bases). The length of the CDR3 is 15 residues. CDR1 is SGHRS and CDR2 is YFSETQ in the germline V gene. Trimming removed 4 bases from V and 0 bases from J, with 11 bases in between. CDR3 sequence: CASSRTQGSGNTIYF. CDR3 nucleotides: TGCGCCAGCAGCCGGACACAGGGCTCTGGAAACACCATATATTTT.

The CDR3 DNA follows: TGCAGTGCTAGTAGCCCCCCCGGGACTAGCGGGAGGTACGAGCAGTACTTC. It is translated as CSASSPPGTSGRYEQYF. This chain uses TRBV20-1 with TRBJ2-7, with 15 bases identical to TRBD2. The CDR3 extends over 17 amino acids. V lost 3 bases to trimming and J lost 4 bases; unmatched junction nucleotides: 10. Per germline, CDR1 DFQATT and CDR2 SNEGSKA (reference sequence).

This chain uses TRBV12-3 or TRBV12-4 with TRBJ2-5; 8 nucleotides match TRBD2. V trimming: 2 bases; J trimming: 5 bases; junction bases outside the gene matches: 1. CDR3 length equals 13 residues. CDR3 amino acids: CASSLQREETQYF. The CDR3 DNA sequence: TGTGCCAGCAGTTTACAGCGGGAGGAGACCCAGTACTTC.

This clone appeared a few times. The rearrangement links TRBV5-6 to TRBJ1-6; TRBD1 agrees at 7 bases. The CDR3 is made up of 15 amino acids. V shed 4 bases and J 5 bases; nucleotides not matched to a gene: 6. Germline V lookup: CDR1 SGHDT, CDR2 YYEEEE. The CDR3 region is CASSIPGQHNSPLHF. DNA of the CDR3: TGTGCCAGCAGCATTCCGGGACAGCATAATTCACCCCTCCACTTT.

V usage is TRBV11-2 and J usage is TRBJ2-3; 11 bases map to TRBD2. Unmatched junction bases numbered 4, after V lost 1 base and J lost 1 base. CDR3 length equals 17 residues. Germline CDR1 is SGHAT and CDR2 is FQNNGV. The CDR3 region has the DNA TGTGCCAGCAGCTTAGCCCGACTAGCGGGGCGCACAGATACGCAGTATTTT. Amino acid sequence: CASSLARLAGRTDTQYF.

The rearrangement uses TRBV24-1 and TRBJ2-7; D may be TRBD2 (6 bases). The V end was cut by 4 bases, the J end by 0 bases, with 6 bases between. This CDR3 comprises 13 residues. Germline loops: CDR1 KGHDR, CDR2 SFDVKD. In DNA form, the CDR3 reads TGTGCCACCAGTGAGGGGGGCTCCTACGAGCAGTACTTC. The encoded protein is CATSEGGSYEQYF.

The J gene is TRBJ1-5, the V gene TRBV19, with no clear D. The germline V gene encodes CDR1 LNHDA and CDR2 SQIVND (reference sequence). The CDR3 is made up of 18 amino acids. Trimming shortened V by 4 bases and J by 5 bases, and 24 bases separated the two germline ends. The CDR3 DNA is TGTGCCAGTAGTAGCATCGGTCAGGTGAATTTATTGGATCAGCCCCAGCATTTT. Translated: CASSSIGQVNLLDQPQHF.

This clone was observed once. V usage is TRBV19 and J usage is TRBJ2-1; D perhaps matches TRBD1 (5 bases). Germline CDR1 LNHDA, CDR2 SQIVND (reference sequence). Trimming pared 7 bases from V and 5 bases from J, leaving 18 bases between. The CDR3 covers 15 residues. DNA of the CDR3: TGTGCCAGTACCAGTACCTGGGGCGGTGACAATGAGCAGTTCTTC. This encodes CASTSTWGGDNEQFF.